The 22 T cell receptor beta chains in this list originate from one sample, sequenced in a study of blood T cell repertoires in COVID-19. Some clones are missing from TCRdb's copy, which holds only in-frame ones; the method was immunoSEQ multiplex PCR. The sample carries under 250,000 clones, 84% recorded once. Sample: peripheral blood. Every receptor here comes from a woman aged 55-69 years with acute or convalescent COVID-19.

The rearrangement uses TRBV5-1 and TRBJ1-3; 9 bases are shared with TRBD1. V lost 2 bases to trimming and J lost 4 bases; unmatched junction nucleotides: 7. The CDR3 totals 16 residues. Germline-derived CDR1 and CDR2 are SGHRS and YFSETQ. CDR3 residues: CASSFGQGQSGNTIYF. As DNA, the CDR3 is TGCGCCAGCAGCTTTGGACAGGGGCAATCGGGAAACACCATATATTTT.

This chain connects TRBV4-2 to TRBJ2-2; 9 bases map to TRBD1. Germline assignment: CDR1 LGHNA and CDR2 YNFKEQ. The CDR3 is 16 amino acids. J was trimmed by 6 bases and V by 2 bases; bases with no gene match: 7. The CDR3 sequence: CASSQLGTGIPGELFF. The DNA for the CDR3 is TGTGCCAGCAGCCAACTGGGGACAGGGATTCCCGGGGAGCTGTTTTTT.

The CDR3 DNA reads TGTGCCAGCAGCCCCCCCTTCCCACTAGCGGGGGGGGTGGATACGCAGTATTTT. Its protein is CASSPPFPLAGGVDTQYF. The chain uses TRBV3-1 (or the pseudogene TRBV3-2) and TRBJ2-3; TRBD2 agrees at 13 bases. The CDR3 length is 18 residues. The junction had 13 bases not matched to a gene; V was cut back by 4 bases and J by 6 bases. Germline loops: CDR1 LGHDT, CDR2 YNNKEL (reference sequence).

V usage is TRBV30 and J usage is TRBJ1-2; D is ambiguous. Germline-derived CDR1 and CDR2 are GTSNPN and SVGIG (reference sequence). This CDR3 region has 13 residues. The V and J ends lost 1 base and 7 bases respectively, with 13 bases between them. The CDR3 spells CAWSAQVVSGYTF. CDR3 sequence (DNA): TGTGCCTGGAGTGCCCAGGTTGTTTCTGGCTACACCTTC.

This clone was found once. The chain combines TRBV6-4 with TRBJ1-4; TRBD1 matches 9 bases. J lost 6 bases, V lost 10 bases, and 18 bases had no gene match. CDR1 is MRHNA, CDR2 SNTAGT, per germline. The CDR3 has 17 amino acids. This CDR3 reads CATSIDYRGHGYEKLFF. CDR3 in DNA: TGTGCCACATCCATTGATTACAGGGGGCACGGTTATGAAAAACTGTTTTTT.

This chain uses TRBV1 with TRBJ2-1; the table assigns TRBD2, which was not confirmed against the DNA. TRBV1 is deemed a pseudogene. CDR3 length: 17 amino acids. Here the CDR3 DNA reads TGCACCAGCAGCCAATCACTAGCGGGGGGCTCCTACAATGAGCAGTTCTTC. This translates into CTSSQSLAGGSYNEQFF.

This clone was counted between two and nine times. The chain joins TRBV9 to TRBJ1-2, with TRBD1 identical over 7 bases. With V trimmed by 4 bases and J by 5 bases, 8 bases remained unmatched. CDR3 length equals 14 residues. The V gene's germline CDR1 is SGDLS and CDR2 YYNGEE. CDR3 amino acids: CASSRGGGNYGYTF. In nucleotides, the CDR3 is TGTGCCAGCAGCAGAGGAGGGGGCAATTATGGCTACACCTTC.

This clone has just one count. The CDR3 loop reads CASSFVSYEQYF. In DNA form, the CDR3 reads TGTGCCAGCAGCTTCGTATCTTACGAGCAGTACTTC. The chain employs TRBV7-9 and TRBJ2-7; D gene uncertain. Germline V lookup: CDR1 SEHNR, CDR2 FQNEAQ (reference sequence). Trimming removed 3 bases from V and 4 bases from J, with 7 bases in between. This CDR3 is built from 12 residues. The whole variable domain, remainder taken from reference TRBV7-9 and TRBJ2-7, is DTGVSQNPRHKITKRGQNVTFRCDPISEHNRLYWYRQTLGQGPEFLTYFQNEAQLEKSRLLSDRFSAERPKGSFSTLEIQRTEQGDSAMYLCASSFVSYEQYFGPGTRLTVT.

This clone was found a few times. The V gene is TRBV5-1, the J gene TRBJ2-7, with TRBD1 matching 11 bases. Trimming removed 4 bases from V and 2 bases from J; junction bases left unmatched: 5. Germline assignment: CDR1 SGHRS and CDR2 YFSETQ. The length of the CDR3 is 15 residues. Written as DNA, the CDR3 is TGCGCCAGCAGCCCCGGACAGGGGGCACCCTACGAGCAGTACTTC. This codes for CASSPGQGAPYEQYF. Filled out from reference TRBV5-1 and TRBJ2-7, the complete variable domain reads KAGVTQTPRYLIKTRGQQVTLSCSPISGHRSVSWYQQTPGQGLQFLFEYFSETQRNKGNFPGRFSGRQFSNSRSEMNVSTLELGDSALYLCASSPGQGAPYEQYFGPGTRLTVT.

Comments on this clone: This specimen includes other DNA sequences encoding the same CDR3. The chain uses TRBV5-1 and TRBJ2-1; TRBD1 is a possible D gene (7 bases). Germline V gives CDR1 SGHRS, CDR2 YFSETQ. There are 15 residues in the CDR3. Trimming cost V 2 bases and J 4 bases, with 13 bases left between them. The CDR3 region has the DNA TGCGCCAGCAGCTTAACAGGGGAGGTTTACAATGAGCAGTTCTTC. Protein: CASSLTGEVYNEQFF. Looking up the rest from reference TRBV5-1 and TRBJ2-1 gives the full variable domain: KAGVTQTPRYLIKTRGQQVTLSCSPISGHRSVSWYQQTPGQGLQFLFEYFSETQRNKGNFPGRFSGRQFSNSRSEMNVSTLELGDSALYLCASSLTGEVYNEQFFGPGTRLTVL.

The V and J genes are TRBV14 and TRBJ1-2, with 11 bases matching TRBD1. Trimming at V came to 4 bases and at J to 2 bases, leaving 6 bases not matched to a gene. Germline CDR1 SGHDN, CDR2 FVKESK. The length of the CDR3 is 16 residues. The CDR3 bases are TGTGCCAGCAGCCTTGGAGGACAGGGGGCAAACTATGGCTACACCTTC. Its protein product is CASSLGGQGANYGYTF.

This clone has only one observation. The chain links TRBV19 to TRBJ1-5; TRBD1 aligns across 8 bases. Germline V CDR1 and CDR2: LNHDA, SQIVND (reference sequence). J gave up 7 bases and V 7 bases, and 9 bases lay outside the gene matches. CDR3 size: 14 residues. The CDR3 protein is CASTQGAGIQPQHF. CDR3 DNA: TGTGCCAGTACCCAGGGGGCTGGCATCCAGCCCCAGCATTTT. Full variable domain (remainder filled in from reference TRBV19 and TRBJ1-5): DGGITQSPKYLFRKEGQNVTLSCEQNLNHDAMYWYRQDPGQGLRLIYYSQIVNDFQKGDIAEGYSVSREKKESFPLTVTSAQKNPTAFYLCASTQGAGIQPQHFGDGTRLSIL.

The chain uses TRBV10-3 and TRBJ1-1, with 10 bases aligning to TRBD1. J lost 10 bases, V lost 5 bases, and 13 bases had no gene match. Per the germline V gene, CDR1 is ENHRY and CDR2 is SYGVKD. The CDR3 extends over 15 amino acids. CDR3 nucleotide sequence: TGTGCCATCAGTCAAACCGTAGGGACAGGGGCGGGAGCTTTCTTT. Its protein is CAISQTVGTGAGAFF.

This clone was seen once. The CDR3 sequence is CSVAAGVIETQYF. The CDR3 DNA reads as TGCAGCGTTGCTGCAGGGGTTATTGAGACCCAGTACTTC. The rearrangement links TRBV29-1 to TRBJ2-5, with D tentatively TRBD1 (6 bases). The V gene lost 4 bases and the J gene lost 5 bases, with 14 bases spanning the gap. Germline V gene data show CDR1 as SQVTM and CDR2 as ANQGSEA. The CDR3 has 13 amino acids. The variable domain in full, with the rest retrieved from reference TRBV29-1 and TRBJ2-5, is SAVISQKPSRDICQRGTSLTIQCQVDSQVTMMFWYRQQPGQSLTLIATANQGSEATYESGFVIDKFPISRPNLTFSTLTVSNMSPEDSSIYLCSVAAGVIETQYFGPGTRLLVL.

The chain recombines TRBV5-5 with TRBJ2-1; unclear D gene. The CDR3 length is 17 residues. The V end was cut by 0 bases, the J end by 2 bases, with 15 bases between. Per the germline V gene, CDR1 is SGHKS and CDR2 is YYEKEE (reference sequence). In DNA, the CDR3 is TGTGCCAGCAGCTTGGACGTGTCAGGCCTAACCTACAATGAGCAGTTCTTC. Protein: CASSLDVSGLTYNEQFF.

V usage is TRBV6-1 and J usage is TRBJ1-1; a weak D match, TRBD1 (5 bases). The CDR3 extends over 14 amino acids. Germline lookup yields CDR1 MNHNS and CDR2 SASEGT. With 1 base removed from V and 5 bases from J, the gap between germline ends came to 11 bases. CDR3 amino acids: CASSEVAGRTEAFF. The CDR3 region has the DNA TGTGCCAGCAGTGAAGTAGCAGGGCGAACTGAAGCTTTCTTT.

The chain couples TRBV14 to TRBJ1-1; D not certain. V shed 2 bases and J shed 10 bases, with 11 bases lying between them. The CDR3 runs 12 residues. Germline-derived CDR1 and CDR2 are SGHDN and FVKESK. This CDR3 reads CASSQPTEGAFF. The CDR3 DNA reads TGTGCCAGCAGCCAACCGACGGAGGGAGCTTTCTTT.

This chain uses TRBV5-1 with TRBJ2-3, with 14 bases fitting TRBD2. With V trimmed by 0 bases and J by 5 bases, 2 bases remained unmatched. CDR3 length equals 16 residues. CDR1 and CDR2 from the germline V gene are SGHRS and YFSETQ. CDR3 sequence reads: CASSLGLAGGQDTQYF. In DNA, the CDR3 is TGCGCCAGCAGCTTGGGACTAGCGGGGGGGCAAGATACGCAGTATTTT. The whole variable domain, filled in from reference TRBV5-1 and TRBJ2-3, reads KAGVTQTPRYLIKTRGQQVTLSCSPISGHRSVSWYQQTPGQGLQFLFEYFSETQRNKGNFPGRFSGRQFSNSRSEMNVSTLELGDSALYLCASSLGLAGGQDTQYFGPGTRLTVL.

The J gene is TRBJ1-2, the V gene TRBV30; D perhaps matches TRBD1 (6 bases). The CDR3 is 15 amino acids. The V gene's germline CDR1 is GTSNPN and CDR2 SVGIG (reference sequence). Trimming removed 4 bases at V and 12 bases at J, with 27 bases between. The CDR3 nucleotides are TGTGCCTGGACGCGGCAGGCAACTACCGGGGGGCATCACACCTTC. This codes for CAWTRQATTGGHHTF.

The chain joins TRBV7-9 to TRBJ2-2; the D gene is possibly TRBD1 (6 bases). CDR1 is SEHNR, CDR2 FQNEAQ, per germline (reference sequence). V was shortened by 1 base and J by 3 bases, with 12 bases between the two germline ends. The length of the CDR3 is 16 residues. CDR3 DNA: TGTGCCAGCAGCTTAGAGGCAGGGGTTTACACCGGGGAGCTGTTTTTT. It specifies CASSLEAGVYTGELFF. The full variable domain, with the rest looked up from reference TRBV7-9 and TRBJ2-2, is DTGVSQNPRHKITKRGQNVTFRCDPISEHNRLYWYRQTLGQGPEFLTYFQNEAQLEKSRLLSDRFSAERPKGSFSTLEIQRTEQGDSAMYLCASSLEAGVYTGELFFGEGSRLTVL.

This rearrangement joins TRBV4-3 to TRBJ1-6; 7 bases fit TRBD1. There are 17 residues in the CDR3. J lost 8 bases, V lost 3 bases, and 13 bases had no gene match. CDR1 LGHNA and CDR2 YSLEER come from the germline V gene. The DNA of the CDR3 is TGCGCCAGCAGCCAGGATAACAGGGGCTCCGGGGATTCACCCCTCCACTTT. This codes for CASSQDNRGSGDSPLHF.

The chain's CDR3 is CASSLKGLTGVALGYGYTF. In DNA, the CDR3 is TGCGCCAGCAGCCTGAAAGGTCTGACAGGGGTGGCCCTAGGCTATGGCTACACCTTC. This chain joins TRBV4-3 and TRBJ1-2; 8 bases are shared with TRBD1. Germline V CDR1 and CDR2: LGHNA, YSLEER. The CDR3 consists of 19 residues. Trimming removed 4 bases from V and 4 bases from J; junction bases left unmatched: 20.